This is a list of T cell receptor beta chains from one sample in a study of shared clonotypes between healthy human individuals. TCRdb's copy holds only in-frame clones and misses some; the assay was immunoSEQ multiplex PCR. The sample gives about 1,500,000 clones, roughly 96% of which show up once; over 1% is in the top ten. The source material was naive CD4+ T cells sorted from blood. These receptors all come from a man aged 30 to 45 in good health. CDR3s include the opening cysteine and the closing phenylalanine or tryptophan. Fields, in order: clone size, V gene, D gene, J gene, CDR3 length, CDR3 protein, CDR3 DNA. A D gene is named only where the DNA matches it firmly. Clone size is shown for a subset of rows, as once, few, many or a class of expanded clone.

NA	TRBV20-1	NA	TRBJ2-1	11	CSARPYNEQFF	TGCAGTGCTAGGCCCTACAATGAGCAGTTCTTC
NA	TRBV6-6	NA	TRBJ1-5	14	CASSYSGGNQPQHF	TGTGCCAGCAGTTACTCTGGTGGCAATCAGCCCCAGCATTTT
once	TRBV7-9	NA	TRBJ1-5	15	CASSHMGARDQPQHF	TGTGCCAGCAGCCATATGGGGGCCCGGGATCAGCCCCAGCATTTT
NA	TRBV13	NA	TRBJ2-6	19	CASSPDAGQGFAGANVLTF	TGTGCCAGCAGCCCCGATGCGGGGCAGGGGTTTGCTGGGGCCAACGTCCTGACTTTC
NA	TRBV7-2	NA	TRBJ2-3	14	CASSRPGRPSPQYF	TGTGCCAGCAGTCGTCCGGGTAGGCCCTCGCCGCAGTATTTT
NA	TRBV20-1	NA	TRBJ2-5	11	CSARPGETQYF	TGCAGTGCAAGACCCGGGGAGACCCAGTACTTC
few	TRBV14	NA	TRBJ2-2	13	CASSRRYTGELFF	TGTGCCAGCAGCCGTAGGTACACCGGGGAGCTGTTTTTT
NA	TRBV19	TRBD2	TRBJ2-5	18	CASRGTSGAPLGGETQYF	TGTGCCAGTAGAGGGACTAGCGGCGCCCCGCTGGGGGGAGAGACCCAGTACTTC
NA	TRBV19	NA	TRBJ2-6	13	CASSMHGANVLTF	TGTGCCAGTAGTATGCATGGGGCCAACGTCCTGACTTTC
NA	TRBV29-1	NA	TRBJ2-1	11	CSASMGREQFF	TGCAGCGCGTCTATGGGACGGGAGCAGTTCTTC
NA	TRBV5-1	TRBD2	TRBJ2-3	18	CASSLGLAGGLPPDTQYF	TGCGCCAGCAGCTTAGGACTAGCGGGAGGCCTACCCCCAGATACGCAGTATTTT
NA	TRBV18	NA	TRBJ1-5	14	CASSPGRVNQPQHF	TGTGCCAGCTCACCCGGACGGGTGAATCAGCCCCAGCATTTT
NA	TRBV4-1	TRBD2	TRBJ2-7	15	CASSQALAGGDEQYF	TGCGCCAGCAGCCAAGCCCTAGCGGGAGGCGACGAGCAGTACTTC